The 17 T cell receptor beta chains below all came from one sample that was sequenced in a study of T cells in Graves' hyperthyroidism and ophthalmopathy. Amplification targeted TCR beta CDR3 regions from RNA transcripts. The primer set for the first-round RT-PCR of the TCR CDR3 was HTBI. Using its own MiXCR run on the multiplex PCR reads, TCRdb lists one record per CDR3 protein. The sample records approximately 510,000 distinct CDR3 sequences, 40% to 50% being singletons. Sequenced material: peripheral blood or thyroid tissue (not recorded which). The receptor set was obtained from an adult woman with Graves' disease, either hyperthyroidism or ophthalmopathy (not recorded which).

This chain links TRBV24-1 with TRBJ2-5; 13 bases are shared with TRBD2. Trimming cost V 5 bases and J 5 bases; bases outside gene matches: 4. The length of the CDR3 is 15 residues. Germline V gene lookup returns CDR1 KGHDR and CDR2 SFDVKD. DNA for the CDR3: TGTGCCACCAGTGGGACTAGCGGGAGACGTGAGACCCAGTACTTC. Translated, it gives CATSGTSGRRETQYF.

This chain joins TRBV2 and TRBJ2-6; possible D gene TRBD1, 6 bases. Germline CDR1 SNHLY, CDR2 FYNNEI. V shed 4 bases and J shed 0 bases, with 7 bases lying between them. CDR3 size: 15 residues. The CDR3: CASSGGHSGANVLTF. CDR3 DNA sequence: TGTGCCAGCAGTGGGGGACACTCTGGGGCCAACGTCCTGACTTTC.

This clonotype was detected many times. This chain connects TRBV10-3 to TRBJ1-5; D is possibly TRBD1 (6 bases). With 6 bases removed from V and 5 bases from J, the gap between germline ends came to 17 bases. This CDR3 is 15 amino acids long. Germline CDR1 is ENHRY and CDR2 is SYGVKD. CDR3 sequence (DNA): TGTGCCATCAGCCAGACCCAGGGGAGGGATCAGCCCCAGCATTTT. Amino acid sequence: CAISQTQGRDQPQHF.

The chain uses TRBV15 and TRBJ1-3; D possibly corresponds to TRBD1 (5 bases). Germline V gives CDR1 LNHNV, CDR2 YYDKDF (reference sequence). The CDR3 loop spans 15 amino acids. V was trimmed by 3 bases and J by 3 bases, leaving 12 bases between them. The CDR3 DNA follows: TGTGCCACCAGCAGGGGACGGACGGATGGAAACACCATATATTTT. Residues: CATSRGRTDGNTIYF.

This chain joins TRBV7-2 and TRBJ1-3; unclear D gene. The germline V and J ends were trimmed by 5 bases and 8 bases, with 25 bases remaining between them. This CDR3 comprises 17 residues. Germline V CDR1 and CDR2: SGHTA, FQGNSA. The CDR3 DNA sequence: TGTGCCAGCAGCCCTGCGGGCAGTGCCAACTATGGCTACACCATATATTTT. Its protein is CASSPAGSANYGYTIYF. Full variable domain (rest looked up from reference TRBV7-2 and TRBJ1-3): GAGVSQSPSNKVTEKGKDVELRCDPISGHTALYWYRQSLGQGLEFLIYFQGNSAPDKSGLPSDRFSAERTGGSVSTLTIQRTQQEDSAVYLCASSPAGSANYGYTIYFGEGSWLTVV.

The rearrangement links TRBV29-1 to TRBJ2-3, with a possible D match to TRBD1 (5 bases). Germline-derived CDR1 and CDR2 are SQVTM and ANQGSEA. Between the trimmed V and J ends, which lost 6 bases and 3 bases, there was a span of 13 bases. The CDR3 is made up of 13 amino acids. CDR3 region: CSVAQAGTDTQYF. The CDR3, as DNA: TGCAGCGTCGCACAGGCAGGGACAGATACGCAGTATTTT.

The chain has TRBV3-1 and TRBJ2-7; D is uncertain. Germline V gene lookup returns CDR1 LGHDT and CDR2 YNNKEL (reference sequence). The CDR3 contains 13 residues. The germline V and J ends were trimmed by 0 bases and 9 bases, with 12 bases remaining between them. The CDR3 DNA reads TGTGCCAGCAGCCAAGACAGGAGCTTGGGGCAGTACTTC. Its translation is CASSQDRSLGQYF.

The rearrangement links TRBV5-1 to TRBJ2-2, with D perhaps TRBD2 (6 bases). V lost 4 bases to trimming and J lost 4 bases, with 14 bases between them. The germline gives CDR1 SGHRS, CDR2 YFSETQ. The CDR3 has 15 amino acids. The CDR3 spells CASSGREIGTGELFF. Written as DNA, the CDR3 is TGCGCCAGCAGCGGACGGGAGATCGGCACCGGGGAGCTGTTTTTT.

The chain carries TRBV20-1 and TRBJ1-5, with D perhaps TRBD1 (5 bases). CDR1 is DFQATT and CDR2 is SNEGSKA in the germline V gene (reference sequence). Trimming shortened V by 3 bases and J by 9 bases, and 15 bases separated the two germline ends. This CDR3 spans 13 amino acids. The DNA of the CDR3 is TGCAGTGCTAGCCACCGGGGGTTCAGGCCCCAGCATTTT. Amino acid sequence: CSASHRGFRPQHF.

This clonotype has at least ten counts. The limits of the CDR3 on the DNA are not certain, so only TCRdb's listed CDR3 is given. V and J are TRBV19 and TRBJ1-1; the D call of TRBD1 is as the table states it, not checked on the DNA. The germline V gene has CDR1 LNHDA and CDR2 SQIVND (reference sequence). The CDR3 is 15 residues long, ends included. The CDR3 loop reads CASSIVGRGNTEVFF.

Ten or more counts support this clonotype. This chain links TRBV29-1 with TRBJ2-2; D is perhaps TRBD2 (6 bases). CDR1 is SQVTM and CDR2 is ANQGSEA in the germline V gene. Trimming took 7 bases from V and 3 from J, leaving 15 bases between them. The CDR3 consists of 14 residues. The CDR3 DNA follows: TGCAGCGCCCTCGGGAGATGGGACACCGGGGAGCTGTTTTTT. Its protein is CSALGRWDTGELFF.

V gene TRBV29-1 combines with J gene TRBJ1-2; 12 bases are shared with TRBD1. The V gene's germline CDR1 is SQVTM and CDR2 ANQGSEA. There are 14 residues in the CDR3. V shed 6 bases and J 7 bases; nucleotides not matched to a gene: 9. CDR3 DNA sequence: TGCAGCGTAAAGTCTCCGGGACAGGGGGCTGGCTACACCTTC. Translating it yields CSVKSPGQGAGYTF.

This chain links TRBV20-1 with TRBJ1-6; TRBD1 might be the D (6 bases). V shed 5 bases and J shed 0 bases, with 11 bases lying between them. Looked up from germline, CDR1 is DFQATT and CDR2 is SNEGSKA (reference sequence). The CDR3 is 15 amino acids. The CDR3 coding sequence is TGCAGTGCTCGGGCGACAGGCTCCTATAATTCACCCCTCCACTTT. As protein: CSARATGSYNSPLHF.

At least ten counts were recorded for this clonotype. The chain has TRBV7-2 and TRBJ1-6; no reliable D call. Trimming removed 7 bases from V and 7 bases from J, with 11 bases in between. CDR1 is SGHTA, CDR2 FQGNSA, per germline. This CDR3 comprises 13 residues. Here the CDR3 DNA reads TGTGCCAGCACCCGAATCAACAATTCACCCCTCCACTTT. Protein sequence: CASTRINNSPLHF.

V is TRBV7-2 and J is TRBJ1-1; D call uncertain. This CDR3 spans 14 amino acids. CDR1 is SGHTA and CDR2 is FQGNSA in the germline V gene. The V gene lost 3 bases and the J gene lost 0 bases, with 8 bases spanning the gap. The CDR3: CASSFGNVNTEAFF. In nucleotides, the CDR3 is TGTGCCAGCAGCTTCGGCAATGTGAACACTGAAGCTTTCTTT.

This clonotype was seen a few times. V usage is TRBV5-5 and J usage is TRBJ2-7; 10 bases align to TRBD2. This CDR3 is built from 15 residues. Germline V gene data show CDR1 as SGHKS and CDR2 as YYEKEE (reference sequence). Unmatched junction bases numbered 4, after V lost 3 bases and J lost 1 base. The CDR3 sequence is CASSSLAGASYEQYF. DNA for the CDR3: TGTGCCAGCAGCTCTCTAGCGGGAGCTTCCTACGAGCAGTACTTC.

This clonotype was counted many times. The V call is TRBV5-1, the J call TRBJ2-7; 7 bases map to TRBD1. CDR1 and CDR2 from the germline V gene are SGHRS and YFSETQ. CDR3 size: 14 residues. V was pared by 2 bases and J by 1 base, with 3 bases of the junction left unmatched. The CDR3 loop reads CASSLTGVSYEQYF. In DNA, the CDR3 is TGCGCCAGCAGCTTAACAGGGGTGTCCTACGAGCAGTACTTC.